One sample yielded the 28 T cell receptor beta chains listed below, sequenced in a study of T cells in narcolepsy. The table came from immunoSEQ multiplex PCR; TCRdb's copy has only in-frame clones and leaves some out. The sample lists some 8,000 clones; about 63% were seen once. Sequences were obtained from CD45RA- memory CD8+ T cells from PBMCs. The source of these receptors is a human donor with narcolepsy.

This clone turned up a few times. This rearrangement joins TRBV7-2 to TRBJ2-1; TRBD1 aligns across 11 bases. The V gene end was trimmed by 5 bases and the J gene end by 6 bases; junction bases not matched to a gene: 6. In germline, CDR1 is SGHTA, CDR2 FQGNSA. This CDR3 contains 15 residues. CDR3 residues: CASSMGQGVGNEQFF. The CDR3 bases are TGTGCCAGCAGCATGGGACAGGGGGTTGGCAATGAGCAGTTCTTC.

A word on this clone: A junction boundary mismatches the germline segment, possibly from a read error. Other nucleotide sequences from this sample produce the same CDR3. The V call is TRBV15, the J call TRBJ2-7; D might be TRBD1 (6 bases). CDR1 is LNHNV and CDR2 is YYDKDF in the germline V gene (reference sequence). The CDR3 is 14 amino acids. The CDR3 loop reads CATSVRGISVEQYF. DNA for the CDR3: TGTGCCACCAGCGTTAGGGGGATATCGGTAGAGCAGTACTTT.

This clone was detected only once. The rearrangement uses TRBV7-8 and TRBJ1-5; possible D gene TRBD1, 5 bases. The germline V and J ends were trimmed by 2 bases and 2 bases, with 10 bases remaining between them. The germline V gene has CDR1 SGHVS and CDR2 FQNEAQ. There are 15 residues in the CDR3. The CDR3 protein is CASSLLGDRNQPQHF. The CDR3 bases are TGTGCCAGCAGCTTACTGGGGGACCGCAATCAGCCCCAGCATTTT.

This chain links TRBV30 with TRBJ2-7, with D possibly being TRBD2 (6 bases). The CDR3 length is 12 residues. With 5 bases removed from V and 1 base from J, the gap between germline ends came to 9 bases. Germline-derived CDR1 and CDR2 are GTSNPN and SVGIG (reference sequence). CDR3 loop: CAWGRTSYEQYF. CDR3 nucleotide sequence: TGTGCCTGGGGGAGGACTTCCTACGAGCAGTACTTC. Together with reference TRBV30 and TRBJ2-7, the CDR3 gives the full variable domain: SQTIHQWPATLVQPVGSPLSLECTVEGTSNPNLYWYRQAAGRGLQLLFYSVGIGQISSEVPQNLSASRPQDRQFILSSKKLLLSDSGFYLCAWGRTSYEQYFGPGTRLTVT.

CDR3 in amino acids: CASRTGTGGFNEKLFF. Here the CDR3 DNA reads TGTGCCAGCAGGACCGGGACAGGGGGCTTTAATGAAAAACTGTTTTTT. V usage is TRBV28 and J usage is TRBJ1-4; 12 bases are shared with TRBD1. This CDR3 comprises 16 residues. V was pared by 6 bases and J by 4 bases, with 6 bases of the junction left unmatched. The germline V gene has CDR1 MDHEN and CDR2 SYDVKM.

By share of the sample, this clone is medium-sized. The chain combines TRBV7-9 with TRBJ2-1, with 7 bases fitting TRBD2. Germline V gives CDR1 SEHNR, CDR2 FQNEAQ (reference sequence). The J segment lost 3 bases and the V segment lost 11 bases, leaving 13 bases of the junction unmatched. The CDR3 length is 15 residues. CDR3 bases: TGTGCCCACGGCGGGGTACTAGCGAACTACAATGAGCAGTTCTTC. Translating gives CAHGGVLANYNEQFF.

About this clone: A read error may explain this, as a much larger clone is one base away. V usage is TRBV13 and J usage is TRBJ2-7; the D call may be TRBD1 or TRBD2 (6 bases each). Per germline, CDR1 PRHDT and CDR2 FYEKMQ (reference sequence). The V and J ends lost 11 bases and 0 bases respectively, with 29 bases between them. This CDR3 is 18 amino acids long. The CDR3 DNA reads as TGTGCCCCCAGCTCTAGGGGGATAGGGGGGCCTAACTCCTACGAGCAGTACTTC. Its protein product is CAPSSRGIGGPNSYEQYF.

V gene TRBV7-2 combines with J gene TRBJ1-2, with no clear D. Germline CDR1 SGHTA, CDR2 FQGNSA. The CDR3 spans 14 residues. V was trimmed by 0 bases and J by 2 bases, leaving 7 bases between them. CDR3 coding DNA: TGTGCCAGCAGCTTAGCGCATCGAAACTATGGCTACACCTTC. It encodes CASSLAHRNYGYTF.

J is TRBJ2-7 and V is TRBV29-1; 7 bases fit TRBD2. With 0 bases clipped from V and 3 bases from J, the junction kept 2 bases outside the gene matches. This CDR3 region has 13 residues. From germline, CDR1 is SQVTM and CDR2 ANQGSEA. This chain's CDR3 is CSVEERGVYEQYF. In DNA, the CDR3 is TGCAGCGTTGAAGAACGGGGGGTCTACGAGCAGTACTTC.

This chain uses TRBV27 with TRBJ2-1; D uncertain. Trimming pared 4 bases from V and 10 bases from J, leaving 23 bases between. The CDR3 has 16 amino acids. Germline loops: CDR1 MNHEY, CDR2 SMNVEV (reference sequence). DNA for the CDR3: TGTGCCAGCAGTTACCTCGGAGAGTTTCAAACGTGCGAGCAGTTCTTC. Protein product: CASSYLGEFQTCEQFF.

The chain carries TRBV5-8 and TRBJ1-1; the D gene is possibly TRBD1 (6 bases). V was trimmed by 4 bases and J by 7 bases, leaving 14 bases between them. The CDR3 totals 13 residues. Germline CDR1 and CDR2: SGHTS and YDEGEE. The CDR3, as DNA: TGTGCCAGCAGCCCCCGGACAGCCTTTGAAGCTTTCTTT. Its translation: CASSPRTAFEAFF.

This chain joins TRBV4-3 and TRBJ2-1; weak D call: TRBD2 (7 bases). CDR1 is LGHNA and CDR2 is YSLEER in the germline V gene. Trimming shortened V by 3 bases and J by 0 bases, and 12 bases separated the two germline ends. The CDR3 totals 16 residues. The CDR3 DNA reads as TGCGCCAGCAGCCAGGAGGGGGGGAGCTCCTACAATGAGCAGTTCTTC. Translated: CASSQEGGSSYNEQFF.

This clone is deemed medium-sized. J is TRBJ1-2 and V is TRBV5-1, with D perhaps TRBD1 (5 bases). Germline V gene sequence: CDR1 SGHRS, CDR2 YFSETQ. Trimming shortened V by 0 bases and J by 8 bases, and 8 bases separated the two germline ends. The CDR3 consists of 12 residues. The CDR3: CASSLVGDGYTF. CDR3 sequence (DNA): TGCGCCAGCAGCTTGGTCGGGGACGGCTACACCTTC.

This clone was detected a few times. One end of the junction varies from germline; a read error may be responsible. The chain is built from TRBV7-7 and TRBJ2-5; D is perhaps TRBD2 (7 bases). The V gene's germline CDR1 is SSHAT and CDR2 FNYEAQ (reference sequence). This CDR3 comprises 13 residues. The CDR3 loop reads CASSRGGGETQYF. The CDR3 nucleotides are TGTGCTAGCAGCCGAGGGGGGGGAGAGACCCAGTACTTC. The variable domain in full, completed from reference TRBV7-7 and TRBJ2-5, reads GAGVSQSPRYKVTKRGQDVTLRCDPISSHATLYWYQQALGQGPEFLTYFNYEAQPDKSGLPSDRFSAERPEGSISTLTIQRTEQRDSAMYRCASSRGGGETQYFGPGTRLLVL.

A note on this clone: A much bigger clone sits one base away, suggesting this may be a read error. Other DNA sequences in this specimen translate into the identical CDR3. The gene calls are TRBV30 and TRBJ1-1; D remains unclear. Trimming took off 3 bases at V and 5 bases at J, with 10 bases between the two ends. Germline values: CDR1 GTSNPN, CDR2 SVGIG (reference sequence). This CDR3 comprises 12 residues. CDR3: CAWRTANTEAFF. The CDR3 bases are TGTGCCTGGAGGACGGCGAATACTGAAGCTTTCTTT.

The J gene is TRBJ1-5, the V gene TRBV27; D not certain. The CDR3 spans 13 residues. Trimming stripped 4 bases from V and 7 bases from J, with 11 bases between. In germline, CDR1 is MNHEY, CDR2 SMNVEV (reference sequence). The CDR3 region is CASSSNPGQPQHF. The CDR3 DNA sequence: TGTGCCAGCAGTTCAAACCCTGGGCAGCCCCAGCATTTT.

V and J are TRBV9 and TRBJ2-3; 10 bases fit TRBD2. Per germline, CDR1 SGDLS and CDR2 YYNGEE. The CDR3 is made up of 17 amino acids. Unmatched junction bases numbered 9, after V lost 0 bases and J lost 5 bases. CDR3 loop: CASSVGSGGAFRDTQYF. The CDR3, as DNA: TGTGCCAGCAGCGTAGGAAGCGGGGGGGCCTTTAGAGATACGCAGTATTTT.

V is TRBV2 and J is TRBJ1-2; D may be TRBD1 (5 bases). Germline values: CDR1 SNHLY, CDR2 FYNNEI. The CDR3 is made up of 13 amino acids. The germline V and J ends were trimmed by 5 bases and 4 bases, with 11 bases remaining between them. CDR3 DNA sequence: TGTGCCAGCAGTCGCGGGGCCGCCTATGGCTACACCTTC. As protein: CASSRGAAYGYTF.

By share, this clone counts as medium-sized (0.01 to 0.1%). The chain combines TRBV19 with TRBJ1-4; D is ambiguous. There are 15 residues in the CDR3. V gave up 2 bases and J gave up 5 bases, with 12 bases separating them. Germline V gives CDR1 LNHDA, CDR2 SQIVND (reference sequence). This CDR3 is CASSIWGALNEKLFF. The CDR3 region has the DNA TGTGCCAGTAGTATATGGGGAGCCCTCAATGAAAAACTGTTTTTT.

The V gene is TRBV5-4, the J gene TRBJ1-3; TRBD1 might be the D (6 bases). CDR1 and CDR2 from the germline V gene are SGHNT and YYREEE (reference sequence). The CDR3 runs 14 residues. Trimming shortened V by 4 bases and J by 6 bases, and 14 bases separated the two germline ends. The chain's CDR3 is CASSADPGANTIYF. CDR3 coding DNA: TGTGCCAGCAGCGCGGACCCGGGGGCAAACACCATATATTTT. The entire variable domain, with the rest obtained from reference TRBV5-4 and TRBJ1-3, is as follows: ETGVTQSPTHLIKTRGQQVTLRCSSQSGHNTVSWYQQALGQGPQFIFQYYREEENGRGNFPPRFSGLQFPNYSSELNVNALELDDSALYLCASSADPGANTIYFGEGSWLTVV.

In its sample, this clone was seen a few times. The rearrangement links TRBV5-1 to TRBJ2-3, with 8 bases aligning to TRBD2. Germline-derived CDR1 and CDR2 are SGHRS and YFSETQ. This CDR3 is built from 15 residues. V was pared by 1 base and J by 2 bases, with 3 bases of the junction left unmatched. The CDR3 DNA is TGCGCCAGCAGCTTGACTAGCGGATACACAGATACGCAGTATTTT. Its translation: CASSLTSGYTDTQYF. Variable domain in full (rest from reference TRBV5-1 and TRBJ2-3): KAGVTQTPRYLIKTRGQQVTLSCSPISGHRSVSWYQQTPGQGLQFLFEYFSETQRNKGNFPGRFSGRQFSNSRSEMNVSTLELGDSALYLCASSLTSGYTDTQYFGPGTRLTVL.

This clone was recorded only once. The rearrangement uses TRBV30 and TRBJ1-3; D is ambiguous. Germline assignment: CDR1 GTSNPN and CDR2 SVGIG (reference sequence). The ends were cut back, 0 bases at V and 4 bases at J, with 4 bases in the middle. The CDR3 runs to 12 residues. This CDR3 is CAWSVLGNTIYF. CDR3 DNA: TGTGCCTGGAGTGTACTCGGAAACACCATATATTTT.

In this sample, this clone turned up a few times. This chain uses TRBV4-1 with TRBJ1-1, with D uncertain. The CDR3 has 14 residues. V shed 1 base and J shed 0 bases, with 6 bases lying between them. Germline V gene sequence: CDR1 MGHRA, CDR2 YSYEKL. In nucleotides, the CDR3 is TGCGCCAGCAGCCAAGCAGGCATGAACACTGAAGCTTTCTTT. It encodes CASSQAGMNTEAFF.

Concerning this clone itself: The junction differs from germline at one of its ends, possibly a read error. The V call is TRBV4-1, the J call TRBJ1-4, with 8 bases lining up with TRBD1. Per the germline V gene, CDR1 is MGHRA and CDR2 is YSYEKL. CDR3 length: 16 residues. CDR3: CASSQDTTGADQKLFF. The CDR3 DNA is TGTGCCAGCAGCCAAGATACGACAGGGGCGGACCAAAAACTGTTTTTT.

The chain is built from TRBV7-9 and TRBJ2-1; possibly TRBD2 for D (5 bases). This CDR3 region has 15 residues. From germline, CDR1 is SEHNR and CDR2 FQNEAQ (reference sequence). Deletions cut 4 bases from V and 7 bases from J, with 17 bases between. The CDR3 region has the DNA TGTGCCAGCAGCTACCCCGCTTTGGGAGCTAATGAGCAGTTCTTC. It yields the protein CASSYPALGANEQFF. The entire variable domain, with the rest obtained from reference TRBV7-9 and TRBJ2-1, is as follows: DTGVSQNPRHKITKRGQNVTFRCDPISEHNRLYWYRQTLGQGPEFLTYFQNEAQLEKSRLLSDRFSAERPKGSFSTLEIQRTEQGDSAMYLCASSYPALGANEQFFGPGTRLTVL.

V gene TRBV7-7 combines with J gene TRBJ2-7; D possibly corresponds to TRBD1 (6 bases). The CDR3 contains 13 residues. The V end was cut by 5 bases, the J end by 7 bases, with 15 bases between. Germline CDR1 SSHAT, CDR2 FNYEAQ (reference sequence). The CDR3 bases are TGTGCCAGCAGCCATGGGGCAGGGGAAGAGCAGTACTTC. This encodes CASSHGAGEEQYF.

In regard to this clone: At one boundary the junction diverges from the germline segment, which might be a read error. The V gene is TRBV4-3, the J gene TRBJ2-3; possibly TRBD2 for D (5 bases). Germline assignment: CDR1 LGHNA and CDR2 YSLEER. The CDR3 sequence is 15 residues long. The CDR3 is CASGQERTRTDTQYF. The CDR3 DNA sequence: TGCGCCAGCGGCCAAGAGAGGACTCGGACAGATACGCAGTATTTT.

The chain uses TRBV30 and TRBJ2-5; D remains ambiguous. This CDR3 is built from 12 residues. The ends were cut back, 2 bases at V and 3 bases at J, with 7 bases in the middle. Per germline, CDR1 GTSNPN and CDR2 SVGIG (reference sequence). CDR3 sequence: CAWSLTEETQYF. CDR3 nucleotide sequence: TGTGCCTGGAGTCTCACGGAAGAGACCCAGTACTTC.